This TCR beta chain was found in a study of T-cell memory formation after mild COVID-19. Study-level information: Largely, the TCR clusters proved donor specific.

Constant-segment primers served in 5'RACE that generated TCR alpha and TCR beta cDNA libraries bearing sample barcodes and UMIs. TCRdb recomputed calls from the 5' RACE reads with MiXCR, one row per CDR3 protein. The sample comprises 300,000 or so distinct CDR3 sequences, roughly 15% of which are singletons, and about a fifth rests with the top ten. Germline V gives CDR1 SGHVS, CDR2 FQNEAQ. V was shortened by 3 bases and J by 10 bases, with 13 bases between the two germline ends. The CDR3 consists of 13 residues. This clonotype originated in a young man who had mild COVID-19 (a few samples of this study predate the infection). Cell type and time point are not known. The chain carries TRBV7-8 and TRBJ2-1; the D gene is possibly TRBD1 (6 bases). The sequencing input was PBMCs or a T cell subset sorted from them (not recorded which). The CDR3 spells CASSFTGLEEQFF. The CDR3 bases are TGTGCCAGCAGCTTCACAGGGTTGGAGGAGCAGTTCTTC.